Presented here are 2 T cell receptor beta chains from one specimen sequenced in a study of blood T cell repertoires in COVID-19. TCRdb's copy holds only in-frame clones and misses some; the assay was immunoSEQ multiplex PCR. The data show approximately 100,000 clones, roughly four fifths seen once. Material for sequencing was peripheral blood. All receptors derive from a man aged 55 to 70 with acute or convalescent COVID-19.

This clone has only a few counts. J is TRBJ1-2 and V is TRBV5-4; 7 nucleotides line up with TRBD1. The CDR3 has 15 amino acids. CDR1 and CDR2 (germline): SGHNT, YYREEE (reference sequence). The trim removed 5 bases at V and 2 bases at J, leaving 9 bases unmatched. The CDR3 is CASRNYRGSNYGYTF. The CDR3 DNA follows: TGTGCCAGCAGAAACTACAGGGGTTCGAACTATGGCTACACCTTC.

V is TRBV20-1 and J is TRBJ2-1; D might be TRBD2 (6 bases). Per germline, CDR1 DFQATT and CDR2 SNEGSKA (reference sequence). V lost 3 bases, J lost 6 bases, and 12 bases lay in between. This CDR3 is built from 13 residues. CDR3 coding DNA: TGCAGTGCTAGTACGGGAGTCGGCAATGAGCAGTTCTTC. Protein product: CSASTGVGNEQFF.